This T cell receptor beta chain was sequenced during a study of blood T cells in healthy people across ages. Regarding the study as a whole: The fall in TCR beta diversity per million T cells was roughly linear with age. Unsorted PBMCs prevented conclusive naive versus antigen-experienced comparison.

Combining a sample-barcoded 5' primer with a J-beta primer mix, a second PCR ran for about 7 to 12 cycles. The yield of each sample was at least 2.5 million CDR3-containing paired-end reads. Via MiXCR, TCRdb re-called the 5' RACE reads, giving one row per CDR3 protein. The table records approximately 810,000 distinct CDR3 sequences, about 28% of them present only once. This CDR3 is 14 amino acids long. Trimming pared 10 bases from V and 4 bases from J, leaving 17 bases between. Germline-derived CDR1 and CDR2 are MNHEY and SMNVEV (reference sequence). At least 5.5 micrograms of total RNA were extracted per sample. On this clonotype itself: Its antigen is not identified.

The TCR sequence derives from a woman of 80 years or more in good health. The sample consisted of blood. The chain recombines TRBV27 with TRBJ2-1; possible D gene TRBD1, 5 bases. CDR3 sequence: CAITRGPDYNEQFF. The CDR3 bases are TGTGCCATAACAAGGGGTCCTGATTACAATGAGCAGTTCTTC.